A single sample gave rise to the 8 T cell receptor beta chains below, sequenced in a study of T cells in Graves' hyperthyroidism and ophthalmopathy. TCR beta CDR3 regions were amplified from RNA. HTBI primers were used for first-round RT-PCR of the TCR CDR3. Via MiXCR, TCRdb re-called the multiplex PCR reads, giving one row per CDR3 protein. The sample contains about 260,000 distinct CDR3 sequences, 25% to 30% of which appear only once. The specimen was blood. The receptors shown here come from a middle-aged man with Graves' hyperthyroidism that later progressed to Graves' ophthalmopathy.

This clonotype was detected ten times or more. The CDR3 reads CASSERRDRGRTEAFF. The CDR3 bases are TGTGCCAGCAGTGAAAGAAGGGACAGGGGGCGAACTGAAGCTTTCTTT. J is TRBJ1-1 and V is TRBV6-1; TRBD1 aligns across 12 bases. The CDR3 length is 16 residues. Trimming cost V 2 bases and J 5 bases; bases outside gene matches: 6. Germline V gene lookup returns CDR1 MNHNS and CDR2 SASEGT.

This clonotype was found many times. The genes are TRBV2 and TRBJ2-2; 10 positions agree with TRBD1. The CDR3 is made up of 15 amino acids. CDR1 SNHLY and CDR2 FYNNEI come from the germline V gene. Trimming cost V 7 bases and J 7 bases; bases outside gene matches: 9. This CDR3 reads CASTETGGLNGELFF. The CDR3 DNA reads as TGTGCCAGCACCGAGACAGGGGGCCTGAACGGGGAGCTGTTTTTT.

This clonotype was recorded many times. The chain recombines TRBV9 with TRBJ2-6, with TRBD1 identical over 7 bases. The germline CDR1 and CDR2 sequences are SGDLS and YYNGEE. J was trimmed by 3 bases and V by 5 bases; bases with no gene match: 5. The CDR3 loop spans 15 amino acids. CDR3 sequence (DNA): TGTGCCAGCAGAGCAGGGGGTTTTGGGGCCAACGTCCTGACTTTC. Protein: CASRAGGFGANVLTF.

At least ten counts were recorded for this clonotype. The gene calls are TRBV27 and TRBJ2-7; D could derive from TRBD1 or TRBD2 (5 bases each). Germline V CDR1 and CDR2: MNHEY, SMNVEV (reference sequence). V was pared by 4 bases and J by 5 bases, with 12 bases between. This CDR3 spans 13 amino acids. The CDR3 loop reads CASSSAGSHEQYF. The CDR3 region has the DNA TGTGCCAGCAGTTCGGCAGGGAGCCACGAGCAGTACTTC.

This clonotype occurred many times. The chain has TRBV20-1 and TRBJ2-7; no clear D gene. V lost 2 bases and J 3 bases, leaving 17 bases between the germline ends. The CDR3 spans 15 residues. Per germline, CDR1 DFQATT and CDR2 SNEGSKA (reference sequence). The CDR3: CSARPDALGFYEQYF. DNA for the CDR3: TGCAGTGCTAGACCCGACGCCCTTGGATTCTACGAGCAGTACTTC.

This clonotype came up many times. The chain links TRBV28 to TRBJ1-1; TRBD1 is a possible D gene (6 bases). With 4 bases removed from V and 5 bases from J, the gap between germline ends came to 8 bases. Germline V lookup: CDR1 MDHEN, CDR2 SYDVKM. There are 12 residues in the CDR3. The CDR3 sequence: CASSWTDTEAFF. The DNA of the CDR3 is TGTGCCAGCAGTTGGACAGATACTGAAGCTTTCTTT. The full variable domain, its missing parts supplied by reference TRBV28 and TRBJ1-1, is DVKVTQSSRYLVKRTGEKVFLECVQDMDHENMFWYRQDPGLGLRLIYFSYDVKMKEKGDIPEGYSVSREKKERFSLILESASTNQTSMYLCASSWTDTEAFFGQGTRLTVV.

Only a few counts were recorded for this clonotype. V gene TRBV6-1 combines with J gene TRBJ1-5; 12 nucleotides align to TRBD1. The germline CDR1 and CDR2 sequences are MNHNS and SASEGT. The CDR3 runs 15 residues. V was clipped by 6 bases and J by 7 bases; unmatched bases: 7. DNA of the CDR3: TGTGCCAGCAGAAAAGGGGGACAGGGGGCCCAGCCCCAGCATTTT. This codes for CASRKGGQGAQPQHF.

This clonotype was seen more than once but under ten times. The chain has TRBV20-1 and TRBJ2-7; D is unresolved. Per the germline V gene, CDR1 is DFQATT and CDR2 is SNEGSKA (reference sequence). The CDR3 runs 14 residues. V lost 6 bases and J 4 bases, leaving 19 bases between the germline ends. CDR3 region: CSASIEGLGYEQYF. CDR3 bases: TGCAGTGCCTCGATCGAAGGTTTGGGGTACGAGCAGTACTTC.